This is a list of T cell receptor beta chains from one sample in a study of CXCR3-negative and CXCR3-positive naive CD8 T cells. With the 5' RACE reads reprocessed, TCRdb shows one record per CDR3 protein and no DNA. In all, the sample yields roughly 130,000 distinct CDR3 sequences. Sequencing input: naive CXCR3+ CD8+ T cells from blood. These receptors all stem from a human donor in good health. Some clones in this sample may be carry-over from other donors' samples. CDR3s include the opening cysteine and the closing phenylalanine or tryptophan.

TRBJ1-1 | TRBV7-9 | CASSLGTVDSNTEAFF
TRBJ1-5 | TRBV28 | CASSFQGFSNQPQHF
TRBJ2-7 | TRBV5-1 | CASRQGEGYEQYF
TRBJ2-2 | TRBV7-6 | CASSSLGLAGNIGELFF
TRBJ2-7 | TRBV30 | CAWSVSSGGEQYF
TRBJ2-5 | TRBV29-1 | CSVEGGEDQETQYF
TRBJ2-1 | TRBV5-4 | CASSAGGSHNEQFF
TRBJ1-2 | TRBV28 | CASSAPQPLYGYTF
TRBJ1-3 | TRBV29-1 | CSVEPRGGNTIYF
TRBJ1-1 | TRBV19 | CASIGGTGEAFF
TRBJ2-7 | TRBV5-1 | CASSLSNMEGYEQYF
TRBJ2-1 | TRBV5-5 | CASSYGLDEQFF
TRBJ2-1 | TRBV27 | CASSIDRGVYNEQFF
TRBJ2-7 | TRBV28 | CASSLVSGRPSYEQYF
TRBJ1-1 | TRBV29-1 | CSVVAENTEAFF
TRBJ2-5 | TRBV28 | CASSQRQGSQETQYF
TRBJ2-5 | TRBV23-1 | CASRAVGETQYF
TRBJ2-7 | TRBV5-1 | CASSLGDRGLEQYF
TRBJ2-1 | TRBV20-1 | CSAEGTSGRVLRNEQFF
TRBJ2-7 | TRBV18 | CASSPDVYYEQYF
TRBJ1-2 | TRBV9 | CASSPDDSFYGYTF
TRBJ1-4 | TRBV20-1 | CSARDLPGTEKLFF
TRBJ2-1 | TRBV7-9 | CASRVLAGEGNEQFF
TRBJ2-1 | TRBV28 | CASSNGRRPYNEQFF
TRBJ2-1 | TRBV6-2/TRBV6-3 | CASSYWDNEQFF
TRBJ2-2 | TRBV4-2 | CASSQYASGNTGELFF
TRBJ1-2 | TRBV20-1 | CSASGGSNYGYTF
TRBJ1-1 | TRBV7-3 | CASSPDGLEAFF
TRBJ2-1 | TRBV6-2/TRBV6-3 | CASSQTSGGANEQFF
TRBJ1-4 | TRBV12-3/TRBV12-4 | CASSRALGLDNEKLFF
TRBJ2-3 | TRBV5-1 | CAPQWGDTQYF
TRBJ2-7 | TRBV6-2/TRBV6-3 | CASPGTGDSYEQYF
TRBJ2-1 | TRBV20-1 | CSAKGLAAGNEQFF
TRBJ1-2 | TRBV12-3/TRBV12-4 | CASSSDRQFVAGYTF
TRBJ2-5 | TRBV5-1 | CASREQETQYF
TRBJ1-5 | TRBV12-3/TRBV12-4 | CASSPTGNQPQHF
TRBJ2-1 | TRBV29-1 | CSVEEGLQQFF